Below are 2 T cell receptor beta chains sequenced from a single sample in a study of blood T cell repertoires in COVID-19. Repertoires were generated with immunoSEQ multiplex PCR, while TCRdb's copy carries only in-frame clones and drops some. Found here are 250,000 to 300,000 clones, just over 90% of them singletons; the top ten hold under 3%. Specimen: PBMCs or T cells enriched from blood (not recorded which). Receptor source: a woman aged 40-49 years with acute COVID-19.

The chain uses TRBV4-1 and TRBJ2-1; 8 positions agree with TRBD2. The CDR3 spans 14 residues. V lost 0 bases, J lost 12 bases, and 7 bases stayed unmatched. Germline assignment: CDR1 MGHRA and CDR2 YSYEKL. The CDR3 DNA follows: TGCGCCAGCAGCCAAGAGGAGACTAGCGATGGGCAGTTCTTC. It encodes CASSQEETSDGQFF.

The chain has TRBV18 and TRBJ2-1; TRBD1 might be the D (6 bases). The CDR3 spans 14 residues. Germline CDR1 is KGHSH and CDR2 is LQKENI. V lost 2 bases to trimming and J lost 4 bases, with 9 bases between them. Here the CDR3 DNA reads TGTGCCAGCTCACCATCAGGGGTATACAATGAGCAGTTCTTC. It is translated as CASSPSGVYNEQFF.